The 9 T cell receptor beta chains in this list originate from one sample, sequenced in a study of blood T cell repertoires in COVID-19. Profiled with immunoSEQ multiplex PCR; TCRdb holds only in-frame clones, not every one. The sample lists 70,000 to 80,000 clones, 86% occurring once. The sequenced material came from peripheral blood. These receptors were collected from a man older than 75 in a cohort sampled during active COVID-19.

V is TRBV6-5 and J is TRBJ1-1; TRBD1 agrees at 9 bases. Unmatched junction bases numbered 6, after V lost 6 bases and J lost 1 base. The CDR3 runs to 15 residues. Germline V CDR1 and CDR2: MNHEY, SVGAGI. CDR3 nucleotides: TGTGCCAGCAGGAAAAGGGGACAGGGGAACACTGAAGCTTTCTTT. As protein: CASRKRGQGNTEAFF.

V gene TRBV9 combines with J gene TRBJ1-2; 7 nucleotides align to TRBD1. The V segment lost 5 bases and the J segment 5 bases; nucleotides outside the gene matches: 6. Germline V gene lookup returns CDR1 SGDLS and CDR2 YYNGEE. The CDR3 extends over 13 amino acids. This CDR3 reads CASSEQGRYGYTF. The DNA for the CDR3 is TGTGCCAGCAGTGAACAGGGGCGGTATGGCTACACCTTC.

The chain combines TRBV10-3 with TRBJ2-5; a possible D gene is TRBD1 (6 bases). Germline CDR1 reads ENHRY; CDR2 reads SYGVKD. The CDR3 has 14 amino acids. V lost 0 bases and J lost 4, with 9 bases in between. CDR3 protein: CAISESKGGETQYF. CDR3 sequence (DNA): TGTGCCATCAGTGAGTCGAAAGGGGGAGAGACCCAGTACTTC.

V gene TRBV2 combines with J gene TRBJ2-4, with 7 bases identical to TRBD1. The CDR3 length is 14 residues. V lost 3 bases, J lost 4 bases, and 3 bases stayed unmatched. CDR1 is SNHLY, CDR2 FYNNEI, per germline. DNA for the CDR3: TGTGCCAGCAGTGACGACAGGGAGAAAAACATTCAGTACTTC. It specifies CASSDDREKNIQYF.

The chain recombines TRBV5-4 with TRBJ1-1, with TRBD1 matching 10 bases. The CDR3 contains 17 residues. Germline assignment: CDR1 SGHNT and CDR2 YYREEE (reference sequence). The V segment lost 4 bases and the J segment 4 bases; nucleotides outside the gene matches: 13. In DNA, the CDR3 is TGTGCCAGCAGCCTACAGAGCCCGGGACAGGGGACCACTGAAGCTTTCTTT. Residues: CASSLQSPGQGTTEAFF.

The chain uses TRBV6-6 and TRBJ2-7; no reliable D call. The CDR3 spans 13 residues. The germline V and J ends were trimmed by 0 bases and 7 bases, with 10 bases remaining between them. Looked up from germline, CDR1 is MNHNY and CDR2 is SVGAGI (reference sequence). The CDR3 bases are TGTGCCAGCAGTTACTCGAGAGTGGTTGAGCAGTACTTC. This translates into CASSYSRVVEQYF.

This clone was counted between two and nine times. This chain uses TRBV5-1 with TRBJ1-5; D unclear. This CDR3 contains 15 residues. V was shortened by 0 bases and J by 3 bases, with 10 bases between the two germline ends. The germline V gene encodes CDR1 SGHRS and CDR2 YFSETQ. Here the CDR3 DNA reads TGCGCCAGCAGCTTGGAAGCAGGCCCCAATCAGCCCCAGCATTTT. This translates into CASSLEAGPNQPQHF.

The rearrangement joins TRBV9 to TRBJ2-2; D not certain. The CDR3 has 15 amino acids. The germline V gene has CDR1 SGDLS and CDR2 YYNGEE. V lost 1 base and J lost 0, with 7 bases in between. In nucleotides, the CDR3 is TGTGCCAGCAGCGTAACGGTAGCGAACACCGGGGAGCTGTTTTTT. Its protein product is CASSVTVANTGELFF.

This clone occurred a few times. The chain couples TRBV4-1 to TRBJ1-6; D call uncertain. V gave up 0 bases and J gave up 10 bases, with 13 bases separating them. Germline V gives CDR1 MGHRA, CDR2 YSYEKL. The CDR3 is 15 amino acids. The CDR3 sequence: CASSQDLARLSPLHF. The CDR3 bases are TGCGCCAGCAGCCAAGATCTGGCCAGATTGTCACCCCTCCACTTT.